One and the same sample provided the 3 T cell receptor beta chains below, sequenced in a study of beta chain features in type 1 diabetes. As every portion of the isolated RNA was reverse transcribed, the sequencing read expressed TCRB transcripts. Assay used: immunoSEQ multiplex PCR; TCRdb lists only in-frame clones, some missing. This sample carries 130,000 to 150,000 clones, under 60% of them seen once, and the ten largest clones take around 0.45%. The source material was Tregs from blood. These TCRs come from a man younger than 30 in good health.

This chain connects TRBV28 to TRBJ2-1, with 10 bases fitting TRBD2. The CDR3 is 15 amino acids. V gave up 6 bases and J gave up 6 bases; unmatched junction bases: 8. Germline V gene sequence: CDR1 MDHEN, CDR2 SYDVKM. Here the CDR3 DNA reads TGTGCCAGCAGCTTACTAGCGGGATTGACCAATGAGCAGTTCTTC. This translates into CASSLLAGLTNEQFF.

This clone was seen more than once but under ten times. The V gene is TRBV7-2, the J gene TRBJ2-1; D is undetermined. CDR1 and CDR2 from the germline V gene are SGHTA and FQGNSA. The ends were cut back, 10 bases at V and 0 bases at J, with 16 bases in the middle. The CDR3 is 15 residues long. The CDR3 bases are TGTGCCACCTCCCGTTCGCCGAGCTCCTACAATGAGCAGTTCTTC. It codes for CATSRSPSSYNEQFF.

In this sample, this clone turned up a few times. V is TRBV11-2 and J is TRBJ2-3; 8 nucleotides line up with TRBD2. Germline V gene data show CDR1 as SGHAT and CDR2 as FQNNGV. The V segment lost 1 base and the J segment 4 bases; nucleotides outside the gene matches: 1. This CDR3 comprises 14 residues. The CDR3 here is CASSLAGGPDTQYF. The CDR3 DNA is TGTGCCAGCAGCTTAGCGGGGGGGCCAGATACGCAGTATTTT.